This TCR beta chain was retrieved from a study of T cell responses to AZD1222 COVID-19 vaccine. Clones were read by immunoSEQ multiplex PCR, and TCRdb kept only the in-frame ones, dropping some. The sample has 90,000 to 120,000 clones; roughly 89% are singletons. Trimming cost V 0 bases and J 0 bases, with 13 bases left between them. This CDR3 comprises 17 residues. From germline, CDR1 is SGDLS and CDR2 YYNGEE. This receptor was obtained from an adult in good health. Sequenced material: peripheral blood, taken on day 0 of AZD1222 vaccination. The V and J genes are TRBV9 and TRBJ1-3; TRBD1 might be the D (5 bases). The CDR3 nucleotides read TGTGCCAGCAGCGTAGCCGACAGCCGGCACTCTGGAAACACCATATATTTT. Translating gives CASSVADSRHSGNTIYF.